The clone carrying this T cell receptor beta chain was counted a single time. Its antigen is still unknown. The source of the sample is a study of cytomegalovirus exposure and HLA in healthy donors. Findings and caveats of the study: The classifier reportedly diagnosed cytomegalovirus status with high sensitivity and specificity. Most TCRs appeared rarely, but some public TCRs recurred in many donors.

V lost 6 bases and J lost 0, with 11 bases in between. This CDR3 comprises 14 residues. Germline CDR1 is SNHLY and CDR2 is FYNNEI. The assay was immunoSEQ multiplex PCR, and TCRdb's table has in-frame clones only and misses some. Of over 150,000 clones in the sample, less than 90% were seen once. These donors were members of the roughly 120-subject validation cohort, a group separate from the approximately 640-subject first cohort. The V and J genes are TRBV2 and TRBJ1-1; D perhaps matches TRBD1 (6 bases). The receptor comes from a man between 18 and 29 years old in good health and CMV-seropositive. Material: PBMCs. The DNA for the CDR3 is TGTGCCAGCAGGGGGGCACGGCTGAACACTGAAGCTTTCTTT. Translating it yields CASRGARLNTEAFF.